One sample yielded the 29 T cell receptor beta chains listed below, sequenced in a study of shared clonotypes between healthy human individuals. Sequenced by immunoSEQ multiplex PCR; TCRdb stores in-frame clones only, minus some. The sample has 2 million to 2.5 million clones; around 95% are singletons. The sample taken for sequencing was naive CD4+ T cells sorted from blood. Stated subset: CD45RA+ positively selected. The origin of the receptors is a man aged 18 to 30 in good health.

V is TRBV5-1 and J is TRBJ2-7, with 10 bases aligning to TRBD1. After removal of 6 bases from V and 7 bases from J, the junction contained 10 bases not matched to a gene. The CDR3 sequence is 14 residues long. Germline lookup yields CDR1 SGHRS and CDR2 YFSETQ. CDR3 bases: TGCGCCAGCACTTCCGGGACAGGGGCTCAGGAGCAGTACTTC. This gives the protein CASTSGTGAQEQYF.

The chain has TRBV6-1 and TRBJ2-2, with D perhaps assigned TRBD1 or TRBD2 (6 bases each). V lost 3 bases and J lost 4, with 9 bases in between. In germline, CDR1 is MNHNS, CDR2 SASEGT. The CDR3 sequence is 14 residues long. Written as DNA, the CDR3 is TGTGCCAGCAGTGATTGGGGGGCCACCGGGGAGCTGTTTTTT. Encoded protein: CASSDWGATGELFF.

Comments on this clone: Other DNA sequences of this sample code for an identical CDR3. The rearrangement uses TRBV5-6 and TRBJ1-4; D gene ambiguous. Looked up from germline, CDR1 is SGHDT and CDR2 is YYEEEE. V lost 2 bases to trimming and J lost 5 bases, with 4 bases between them. The CDR3 runs to 12 residues. The CDR3 DNA is TGTGCCAGCAGCTTCGGGAATGAAAAACTGTTTTTT. Its protein is CASSFGNEKLFF. Combining the CDR3 with reference TRBV5-6 and TRBJ1-4 gives the whole variable domain DAGVTQSPTHLIKTRGQQVTLRCSPKSGHDTVSWYQQALGQGPQFIFQYYEEEERQRGNFPDRFSGHQFPNYSSELNVNALLLGDSALYLCASSFGNEKLFFGSGTQLSVL.

This chain's CDR3 is CASSARGNGAKNIQYF. For the CDR3, the DNA is TGCGCCAGCAGTGCCCGGGGCAACGGAGCCAAAAACATTCAGTACTTC. V and J are TRBV23-1 and TRBJ2-4; D might be TRBD1 or TRBD2, each matching 5 bases. TRBV23-1 is an open reading frame, and its role is uncertain. CDR3 length equals 16 residues. V lost 5 bases and J 0 bases, leaving 14 bases between the germline ends.

V and J are TRBV29-1 and TRBJ1-2; D remains ambiguous. The germline V gene has CDR1 SQVTM and CDR2 ANQGSEA. Trimming cost V 8 bases and J 4 bases, with 11 bases left between them. This CDR3 has 11 amino acids. CDR3 DNA sequence: TGCAGCACGTTGGCAGGCTATGGCTACACCTTC. Translating gives CSTLAGYGYTF.

As for this clone: The same CDR3 can be traced to other DNA sequences in this sample. This rearrangement joins TRBV9 to TRBJ2-2; 7 bases agree with TRBD1. The CDR3 runs 14 residues. Germline V lookup: CDR1 SGDLS, CDR2 YYNGEE. After removal of 3 bases from V and 4 bases from J, the junction contained 3 bases not matched to a gene. CDR3 DNA: TGTGCCAGCAGCGGGACAGGAGTCACCGGGGAGCTGTTTTTT. Protein sequence: CASSGTGVTGELFF.

This rearrangement joins TRBV30 to TRBJ2-3; D gene ambiguous. V was cut by 2 bases and J by 3 bases, with 12 bases left in between. CDR3 length equals 14 residues. CDR1 GTSNPN and CDR2 SVGIG come from the germline V gene (reference sequence). The CDR3 region has the DNA TGTGCCTGGAGTCTCTCCGGGTCTACAGATACGCAGTATTTT. Translated, it gives CAWSLSGSTDTQYF.

The chain joins TRBV5-1 to TRBJ1-1; TRBD1 might be the D (5 bases). This CDR3 has 15 amino acids. CDR1 SGHRS and CDR2 YFSETQ come from the germline V gene. Trimming took 4 bases from V and 3 from J, leaving 16 bases between them. For the CDR3, the DNA is TGCGCCAGCAGCACGGACGGGGGGATCCACACTGAAGCTTTCTTT. Amino acids: CASSTDGGIHTEAFF.

The chain uses TRBV2 and TRBJ1-2; D remains ambiguous. This CDR3 has 14 amino acids. Per the germline V gene, CDR1 is SNHLY and CDR2 is FYNNEI. V lost 4 bases to trimming and J lost 4 bases, with 13 bases between them. The CDR3 DNA reads TGTGCCAGCAGTGTAGACACACCGAGCTATGGCTACACCTTC. Its protein product is CASSVDTPSYGYTF. Full variable domain (missing parts from reference TRBV2 and TRBJ1-2): EPEVTQTPSHQVTQMGQEVILRCVPISNHLYFYWYRQILGQKVEFLVSFYNNEISEKSEIFDDQFSVERPDGSNFTLKIRSTKLEDSAMYFCASSVDTPSYGYTFGSGTRLTVV.

The CDR3 spells CASSPPGRDTQYF. The CDR3 region has the DNA TGTGCCAGCAGTCCCCCCGGCAGAGATACGCAGTATTTT. The chain combines TRBV2 with TRBJ2-3; D is uncertain. The CDR3 is 13 amino acids. In germline, CDR1 is SNHLY, CDR2 FYNNEI. Trimming cost V 5 bases and J 5 bases, with 11 bases left between them.

The rearrangement joins TRBV30 to TRBJ1-2; no definite D call. This CDR3 is 12 amino acids long. Trimming cost V 8 bases and J 2 bases, with 12 bases left between them. The germline V gene encodes CDR1 GTSNPN and CDR2 SVGIG (reference sequence). The CDR3 DNA reads as TGTGCCACGGACCGGCGGAACTATGGCTACACCTTC. Protein sequence: CATDRRNYGYTF.

As regards this clone: Other DNA sequences within the sample encode an identical CDR3. The CDR3 sequence is CAISDGATNEKLFF. The DNA for the CDR3 is TGTGCCATCAGTGATGGAGCAACTAATGAAAAACTGTTTTTT. The chain links TRBV10-3 to TRBJ1-4, with no clear D. The germline V gene has CDR1 ENHRY and CDR2 SYGVKD. V lost 3 bases to trimming and J lost 0 bases, with 5 bases between them. The CDR3 loop spans 14 amino acids.

The chain employs TRBV18 and TRBJ1-1, with 8 bases aligning to TRBD1. CDR1 and CDR2 from the germline V gene are KGHSH and LQKENI. This CDR3 contains 16 residues. J lost 0 bases, V lost 4 bases, and 7 bases had no gene match. The CDR3 region has the DNA TGTGCCAGCTCACGCGCAGGGGGCCCTCTGAACACTGAAGCTTTCTTT. The encoded protein is CASSRAGGPLNTEAFF. The complete variable domain, with remaining parts taken from reference TRBV18 and TRBJ1-1, reads NAGVMQNPRHLVRRRGQEARLRCSPMKGHSHVYWYRQLPEEGLKFMVYLQKENIIDESGMPKERFSAEFPKEGPSILRIQQVVRGDSAAYFCASSRAGGPLNTEAFFGQGTRLTVV.

The chain combines TRBV30 with TRBJ2-2; perhaps TRBD2 as D (6 bases). Germline loops: CDR1 GTSNPN, CDR2 SVGIG (reference sequence). V was shortened by 7 bases and J by 0 bases, with 15 bases between the two germline ends. The CDR3 extends over 15 amino acids. In DNA form, the CDR3 reads TGTGCCTTTTCCGGGGGAAGGGCGAACACCGGGGAGCTGTTTTTT. Protein: CAFSGGRANTGELFF.

J is TRBJ2-2 and V is TRBV4-3; 10 positions match TRBD2. Trimming at V came to 2 bases and at J to 6 bases, leaving 6 bases not matched to a gene. This CDR3 contains 16 residues. The germline V gene encodes CDR1 LGHNA and CDR2 YSLEER. The CDR3 sequence is CASSQPGLAGAGELFF. In DNA, the CDR3 is TGCGCCAGCAGCCAACCCGGGCTAGCGGGAGCCGGGGAGCTGTTTTTT.

This clone has just one count. The chain combines TRBV19 with TRBJ1-5; D is ambiguous. V gave up 4 bases and J gave up 0 bases, with 10 bases separating them. The CDR3 is 15 amino acids. Germline values: CDR1 LNHDA, CDR2 SQIVND (reference sequence). CDR3 nucleotides: TGTGCCAGTAGTACAAATACGGATAGCAATCAGCCCCAGCATTTT. It is translated as CASSTNTDSNQPQHF.

This chain uses TRBV28 with TRBJ2-5; D is unclear. The ends were cut back, 4 bases at V and 10 bases at J, with 13 bases in the middle. This CDR3 has 12 residues. Germline CDR1 is MDHEN and CDR2 is SYDVKM. The CDR3 DNA is TGTGCCAGCAGTTCCCCTCTCAGGAACCAGTACTTC. This sequence encodes CASSSPLRNQYF.

With regard to this clone: The sample holds other DNA sequences that translate to the same CDR3. The V gene is TRBV19, the J gene TRBJ1-3, with D tentatively TRBD1 (6 bases). CDR3 length: 15 residues. The ends were cut back, 6 bases at V and 0 bases at J, with 12 bases in the middle. Germline assignment: CDR1 LNHDA and CDR2 SQIVND (reference sequence). The CDR3 loop is CASSPDRISGNTIYF. The CDR3 nucleotides are TGTGCCAGTAGCCCCGACAGGATCTCTGGAAACACCATATATTTT. Together with reference TRBV19 and TRBJ1-3, the CDR3 gives the full variable domain: DGGITQSPKYLFRKEGQNVTLSCEQNLNHDAMYWYRQDPGQGLRLIYYSQIVNDFQKGDIAEGYSVSREKKESFPLTVTSAQKNPTAFYLCASSPDRISGNTIYFGEGSWLTVV.

About this clone: Germline is not matched at one junction end, which may reflect a read error. The chain carries TRBV7-7 and TRBJ1-1; 7 positions match TRBD1. The CDR3 has 15 amino acids. Germline loops: CDR1 SSHAT, CDR2 FNYEAQ (reference sequence). The CDR3 protein is CASSPSRGGSSEAFF. The CDR3 bases are TGTGCTAGCAGCCCCAGCCGAGGGGGCTCTTCTGAAGCTTTCTTT.

In the case of this clone: This same CDR3 is encoded by further DNA sequences in the sample. The CDR3 DNA is TGCAGTGCCAGGGCCGGTTACGAGCAGTACTTC. Protein sequence: CSARAGYEQYF. The chain is built from TRBV20-1 and TRBJ2-7; tentatively, D is TRBD1 (5 bases). The germline V and J ends were trimmed by 6 bases and 4 bases, with 10 bases remaining between them. Germline lookup yields CDR1 DFQATT and CDR2 SNEGSKA (reference sequence). This CDR3 region has 11 residues.

The rearrangement uses TRBV11-2 and TRBJ2-2; maybe TRBD2 (6 bases). The CDR3 consists of 18 residues. Germline assignment: CDR1 SGHAT and CDR2 FQNNGV. The V and J ends lost 7 bases and 6 bases respectively, with 27 bases between them. The CDR3 spells CASTPGNWDSLTSGELFF. The DNA for the CDR3 is TGTGCCAGCACCCCGGGAAATTGGGACTCCCTCACCTCCGGGGAGCTGTTTTTT.

The chain couples TRBV6-6 to TRBJ2-7; 7 positions match TRBD2. Germline assignment: CDR1 MNHNY and CDR2 SVGAGI (reference sequence). This CDR3 is built from 14 residues. V was pared by 5 bases and J by 1 base, with 5 bases of the junction left unmatched. The CDR3 sequence: CASSRDYGSYEQYF. CDR3 nucleotides: TGTGCCAGCAGTAGGGACTACGGTTCCTACGAGCAGTACTTC.

The chain links TRBV7-3 to TRBJ2-3; no definite D call. This CDR3 is 14 amino acids long. Trimming removed 9 bases at V and 0 bases at J, with 13 bases between. Germline values: CDR1 SGHTA, CDR2 FQGTGA. CDR3 sequence reads: CARSPHRSTDTQYF. The DNA of the CDR3 is TGTGCCAGGAGCCCACACCGTAGCACAGATACGCAGTATTTT.

As DNA, the CDR3 is TGCGCCAGCAGCCCCAGCGGGAGAATCAATGAGCAGTTCTTC. Translation: CASSPSGRINEQFF. The V call is TRBV5-1, the J call TRBJ2-1; 8 bases line up with TRBD2. The junction had 6 bases not matched to a gene; V was cut back by 4 bases and J by 6 bases. Germline-derived CDR1 and CDR2 are SGHRS and YFSETQ. The CDR3 runs 14 residues.

The rearrangement links TRBV7-2 to TRBJ2-2; D is unclear. The CDR3 sequence is 13 residues long. Deletions cut 1 base from V and 5 bases from J, with 5 bases between. Looked up from germline, CDR1 is SGHTA and CDR2 is FQGNSA. The DNA for the CDR3 is TGTGCCAGCAGCTTAGACATAACCGGGGAGCTGTTTTTT. It encodes CASSLDITGELFF.

V and J are TRBV30 and TRBJ2-1, with TRBD2 matching over 9 bases. The CDR3 sequence is 15 residues long. The ends lost 7 bases at V and 4 bases at J; junction bases unmatched: 11. The germline CDR1 and CDR2 sequences are GTSNPN and SVGIG (reference sequence). The CDR3, as DNA: TGTGCCTTTCTCCACCTAGCGGGGACGTACAATGAGCAGTTCTTC. Translating it yields CAFLHLAGTYNEQFF.

The J gene is TRBJ2-3, the V gene TRBV28; D remains ambiguous. CDR1 and CDR2 (germline): MDHEN, SYDVKM. The ends were cut back, 6 bases at V and 2 bases at J, with 3 bases in the middle. There are 11 residues in the CDR3. CDR3 coding DNA: TGTGCCAGCAGAGTCACAGATACGCAGTATTTT. Its protein product is CASRVTDTQYF.

For this clone: This sample includes further DNA sequences coding for the same CDR3. The chain combines TRBV6-5 with TRBJ2-7, with D perhaps matching TRBD1 (6 bases). Germline CDR1 MNHEY, CDR2 SVGAGI. Trimming took 7 bases from V and 7 from J, leaving 11 bases between them. This CDR3 region has 11 residues. CDR3 amino acids: CASTRGVEQYF. In DNA, the CDR3 is TGTGCCAGCACCAGGGGAGTAGAGCAGTACTTC.

The rearrangement joins TRBV25-1 to TRBJ2-7; TRBD2 aligns across 8 bases. The trim removed 1 base at V and 8 bases at J, leaving 10 bases unmatched. Germline loops: CDR1 MGHDK, CDR2 SYGVNS. The CDR3 sequence is 15 residues long. In DNA, the CDR3 is TGTGCCAGCAGTGAATCCCAACTAGCGGATCCCCAGCAGTACTTC. Translated: CASSESQLADPQQYF.